What follows are 20 T cell receptor beta chains derived from one specimen sequenced in a study of blood T cells in healthy people across ages. For the second PCR, which ran for about 7 to 11 cycles, a sample-barcoded 5' primer and a J-beta primer mix were used. A single record per CDR3 protein comes from TCRdb applying MiXCR to the 5' RACE reads. The sample contains roughly 1,300,000 distinct CDR3 sequences, 45% to 70% of which appear only once. The sequenced sample was blood. These receptors were collected from a man aged 18 to 29 in good health.

For the CDR3, the DNA is TGTGCCAGCAGAGTGGGGGCCATAAGCTCCTACGAGCAGTACTTC. Its translation is CASRVGAISSYEQYF. V and J are TRBV12-3 or TRBV12-4 and TRBJ2-7; weak D call: TRBD1 (6 bases). The CDR3 consists of 15 residues. V shed 6 bases and J shed 0 bases, with 15 bases lying between them.

This clonotype was seen a handful of times. This chain joins TRBV12-3 or TRBV12-4 and TRBJ2-5; 7 nucleotides agree with TRBD2. The CDR3 covers 16 residues. V lost 3 bases, J lost 7 bases, and 14 bases stayed unmatched. CDR3 bases: TGTGCCAGCAGTTTTCTGATACCTAGCGGTCGTGGGACCCAGTACTTC. It specifies CASSFLIPSGRGTQYF.

The rearrangement uses TRBV5-1 and TRBJ1-4; 7 bases map to TRBD1. Trimming removed 2 bases from V and 7 bases from J; junction bases left unmatched: 14. CDR3 length: 17 residues. The germline V gene has CDR1 SGHRS and CDR2 YFSETQ. DNA of the CDR3: TGCGCCAGCAGCTTTGGGCTGGGAGGGGGCGTCGGTGAAAAACTGTTTTTT. This sequence encodes CASSFGLGGGVGEKLFF.

This clonotype was picked up one time. V is TRBV7-2 and J is TRBJ2-1; D may be TRBD2 (5 bases). CDR1 and CDR2 (germline): SGHTA, FQGNSA. The CDR3 contains 14 residues. Trimming stripped 6 bases from V and 0 bases from J, with 9 bases between. CDR3 in amino acids: CASRMAGSYNEQFF. The CDR3 coding sequence is TGTGCCAGCAGAATGGCGGGCTCCTACAATGAGCAGTTCTTC.

This clonotype was seen only once. The junction and the germline gene differ at one end; a read error may be behind it. This chain uses TRBV4-2 with TRBJ1-2; D remains unclear. Germline assignment: CDR1 LGHNA and CDR2 YNFKEQ. The CDR3 contains 15 residues. As DNA, the CDR3 is TGTGCCAGCAGCCAAGTTGCGAGTGCCAACTATGGCTGCACCTTC. Translated, it gives CASSQVASANYGCTF.

The CDR3 sequence is CASSQGTGASYGYTF. The CDR3 bases are TGCGCCAGCAGCCAAGGGACAGGAGCTTCCTATGGCTACACCTTC. V and J are TRBV4-1 and TRBJ1-2; 7 bases map to TRBD1. This CDR3 is built from 15 residues. V lost 1 base, J lost 4 bases, and 6 bases stayed unmatched. CDR1 and CDR2 from the germline V gene are MGHRA and YSYEKL.

The CDR3 loop is CASRGGGITQYF. CDR3 bases: TGTGCCAGCAGGGGCGGGGGGATTACGCAGTATTTT. V usage is TRBV6-2 or TRBV6-3 and J usage is TRBJ2-3; 8 positions agree with TRBD2. V gave up 6 bases and J gave up 8 bases; unmatched junction bases: 4. Germline V gene sequence: CDR1 MNHEY, CDR2 SVGEGT. This CDR3 contains 12 residues.

The chain employs TRBV4-1 and TRBJ1-4; perhaps TRBD1 as D (6 bases). The V end was cut by 3 bases, the J end by 16 bases, with 21 bases between. Germline V lookup: CDR1 MGHRA, CDR2 YSYEKL. The CDR3 contains 14 residues. CDR3 region: CASSQGGPGRRQFF. In DNA form, the CDR3 reads TGCGCCAGCAGCCAGGGGGGCCCGGGAAGGCGGCAGTTTTTT.

This clonotype was seen a few times. V usage is TRBV3-1 and J usage is TRBJ2-1, with a possible D match to TRBD2 (5 bases). This CDR3 is 16 amino acids long. Trimming cost V 0 bases and J 0 bases, with 9 bases left between them. CDR1 and CDR2 from the germline V gene are LGHDT and YNNKEL (reference sequence). The CDR3 coding sequence is TGTGCCAGCAGCCAAGAGCTAGCCAGCTCCTACAATGAGCAGTTCTTC. Its protein is CASSQELASSYNEQFF.

The chain uses TRBV7-2 and TRBJ2-3; 14 bases map to TRBD2. The germline CDR1 and CDR2 sequences are SGHTA and FQGNSA. The J segment lost 2 bases and the V segment lost 5 bases, leaving 12 bases of the junction unmatched. The CDR3 has 19 residues. CDR3 residues: CASSPRTSGGPINTDTQYF. As DNA, the CDR3 is TGTGCCAGCAGCCCGCGGACTAGCGGGGGGCCAATTAACACAGATACGCAGTATTTT.

CDR3 region: CATSRVATSPTDTQYF. The CDR3 region has the DNA TGTGCCACCAGCAGAGTCGCGACTAGCCCCACAGATACGCAGTATTTT. V and J are TRBV15 and TRBJ2-3; TRBD2 aligns across 7 bases. The CDR3 contains 16 residues. Germline values: CDR1 LNHNV, CDR2 YYDKDF (reference sequence). Trimming removed 1 base from V and 2 bases from J; junction bases left unmatched: 6.

The rearrangement uses TRBV28 and TRBJ1-2; D is ambiguous. The V end was cut by 10 bases, the J end by 4 bases, with 10 bases between. This CDR3 region has 11 residues. Germline lookup yields CDR1 MDHEN and CDR2 SYDVKM. CDR3 sequence reads: CATEKLYGYTF. CDR3 sequence (DNA): TGTGCCACAGAAAAGCTCTATGGCTACACCTTC.

The CDR3 bases are TGCAGCGTTGCTTTTGGGGCCCAAAGCAACACCGGGGAGCTGTTTTTT. Encoded protein: CSVAFGAQSNTGELFF. The rearrangement links TRBV29-1 to TRBJ2-2; a weak D match, TRBD1 (5 bases). The CDR3 contains 16 residues. The germline gives CDR1 SQVTM, CDR2 ANQGSEA. V was clipped by 4 bases and J by 2 bases, with 17 bases between them.

The chain joins TRBV28 to TRBJ1-1; maybe TRBD1 (5 bases). V was shortened by 5 bases and J by 6 bases, with 13 bases between the two germline ends. CDR1 MDHEN and CDR2 SYDVKM come from the germline V gene. The CDR3 runs to 13 residues. As DNA, the CDR3 is TGTGCCAGCAGTGTTAAGGGGATCCCTGAAGCTTTCTTT. It encodes CASSVKGIPEAFF.

This clonotype has more than one count but fewer than ten. The gene calls are TRBV20-1 and TRBJ1-5; 7 nucleotides agree with TRBD1. CDR1 and CDR2 (germline): DFQATT, SNEGSKA (reference sequence). This CDR3 is 15 amino acids long. The junction had 5 bases not matched to a gene; V was cut back by 3 bases and J by 0 bases. This CDR3 reads CSARETGTSNQPQHF. For the CDR3, the DNA is TGCAGTGCTAGGGAGACAGGGACTAGCAATCAGCCCCAGCATTTT.

The chain employs TRBV12-3 or TRBV12-4 and TRBJ1-2, with 7 bases that match TRBD1. V trimming: 3 bases; J trimming: 4 bases; junction bases outside the gene matches: 2. This CDR3 is 13 amino acids long. CDR3 sequence reads: CASSFRDSYGYTF. As DNA, the CDR3 is TGTGCCAGCAGTTTCCGGGACAGCTATGGCTACACCTTC.

J is TRBJ2-3 and V is TRBV6-2 or TRBV6-3, with D maybe TRBD2 (5 bases). Trimming stripped 5 bases from V and 1 base from J, with 19 bases between. Germline V CDR1 and CDR2: MNHEY, SVGEGT. This CDR3 is built from 17 residues. In DNA form, the CDR3 reads TGTGCCAGCAGTAAGCCTACGGACTTATCGGGCACAGATACGCAGTATTTT. Residues: CASSKPTDLSGTDTQYF.

This chain joins TRBV20-1 and TRBJ1-1; D unclear. V was shortened by 1 base and J by 2 bases, with 14 bases between the two germline ends. The CDR3 has 15 residues. The germline gives CDR1 DFQATT, CDR2 SNEGSKA (reference sequence). CDR3 residues: CSARGIPKGNTEAFF. The CDR3 DNA follows: TGCAGTGCTAGAGGTATTCCGAAGGGTAACACTGAAGCTTTCTTT.

The V call is TRBV3-1, the J call TRBJ2-1, with TRBD2 as a possible D gene (6 bases). Germline V gene lookup returns CDR1 LGHDT and CDR2 YNNKEL (reference sequence). The CDR3 spans 16 residues. The V end lost 2 bases, the J end lost 4 bases, and 15 bases lay between the germline ends. CDR3 sequence (DNA): TGTGCCAGCAGCCAATGGGGGGAACTGGAATACAATGAGCAGTTCTTC. Translated: CASSQWGELEYNEQFF.

The rearrangement links TRBV6-5 to TRBJ1-2; no definite D call. Trimming left V 7 bases short and J 4 bases short, with 10 bases between. Germline V CDR1 and CDR2: MNHEY, SVGAGI. CDR3 length: 12 amino acids. For the CDR3, the DNA is TGTGCCAGCACCGAGGCGGCCTATGGCTACACCTTC. Its translation is CASTEAAYGYTF.